The present TCR beta chain was sequenced within a study of blood T cell repertoires in COVID-19. Study-wide background: Acute and convalescent COVID-19 specimens originated in the United States, Italy and Spain.

Per the original methods: Nucleated cell number was recorded as an estimate derived from reference gene primer amplification. The method was immunoSEQ multiplex PCR; TCRdb's version includes in-frame clones alone and lacks a portion of them. That table supplies the V and J calls and clone size; D and trimming were determined from the DNA. The table has around 300,000 clones, roughly 91% seen once. The CDR3 totals 15 residues. CDR1 and CDR2 from the germline V gene are MDHEN and SYDVKM. With 4 bases removed from V and 0 bases from J, the gap between germline ends came to 13 bases. This TCR was recovered from a woman in her sixties in a cohort exposed to, infected with or recovered from COVID-19 (not recorded which). This rearrangement joins TRBV28 to TRBJ2-7, with a tentative D call TRBD1 (6 bases). The specimen sequenced was PBMCs or T cells enriched from blood (not recorded which). This CDR3 reads CASSSRDTTSYEQYF. As DNA, the CDR3 is TGTGCCAGCAGTTCCCGGGACACCACCTCCTACGAGCAGTACTTC.